The T cell receptor beta chain described here comes from a study of T cells in Graves' hyperthyroidism and ophthalmopathy. General study points: Blood samples included most of the expanded thyroid clonotypes exceeding 0.001.

In the ophthalmopathy cohort, Clinical Activity Score was at least 3, NOSPECS grade at least 4, and duration under 3 months. Using about 10 ml of fresh peripheral blood, PBMCs were prepared. Looked up from germline, CDR1 is SGHAT and CDR2 is FQNNGV. Trimming took 4 bases from V and 7 from J; bases not matched to a gene: 5. The CDR3 contains 13 residues. In regard to this clonotype: Its antigen is not identified.

There were TCR beta CDR3 regions amplified from RNA transcripts. When the TCR CDR3 underwent first-round RT-PCR, the HTBI primer set was used. TCRdb reanalysed the multiplex PCR reads using MiXCR and keeps one entry per CDR3 protein. Here the sample spans about 520,000 distinct CDR3 sequences, around a quarter being singletons. The chain links TRBV11-2 to TRBJ2-3; 7 nucleotides line up with TRBD1. The sequence was collected from a woman aged 25 to 39 with Graves' ophthalmopathy. The sample was blood. CDR3 sequence reads: CASSSGQANTQYF. Written as DNA, the CDR3 is TGTGCCAGCAGCTCCGGACAGGCCAATACGCAGTATTTT.